A single T cell receptor beta chain is shown here with its context. The antigen is not known. The V end was cut by 1 base, the J end by 5 bases, with 9 bases between. The CDR3 is 13 residues long. Germline V CDR1 and CDR2: LGHNA, YSLEER. The timepoints at which blood was sampled were baseline, cycle 4 day 1, and cycle 7 day 1. The repertoire was sequenced with immunoSEQ multiplex PCR; TCRdb's copy has only in-frame clones and lacks some. Of fewer than 80,000 clones in the sample, over 75% were seen once. The data were obtained in a study of OX40 agonist ivuxolimab in advanced cancers. Background on the study: Partial response was recorded in three patients: one hepatocellular carcinoma and two cutaneous melanoma cases. Study-wide points: CD4+ and CD8+ T cells in blood underwent clonal expansion by week 6 at 0.1 to 3.0 mg/kg.

This clonotype was obtained from an adult with an advanced solid tumor such as melanoma, head and neck, liver or kidney cancer. This material consisted of CD4+ or CD8+ T cells sorted from blood, taken in a trial of the OX40 agonist ivuxolimab. The chain carries TRBV4-3 and TRBJ2-7, with D unclear. CDR3 sequence: CASSQGPSDEQYF. CDR3 in DNA: TGCGCCAGCAGCCAAGGGCCTTCCGACGAGCAGTACTTC.